This T cell receptor beta chain stems from a study of blood T cell repertoires in COVID-19 (dated by TCRdb to the early 2020s). About the study as a whole: Samples covering the acute and convalescent phases of COVID-19 were provided by collaborators in the United States, Italy and Spain. A de-identified subject ID, COVID-19 status, age in years and sex were almost always included in the sample metadata. Where available, HLA class I and class II types were obtained from metadata supplied by the sample provider rather than from assay-based typing. The samples were drawn from the first 160 participants of the ongoing ImmuneRACE study and from about 1,200 subjects provided by 6 global collaborators. The prospective study material was composed of cDNA or gDNA derived from T cells, B-cell-depleted T cells, or PBMCs. Subjects who had been exposed to COVID-19, were actively infected with it, or had recovered from it provided the deeply sampled blood TCRbeta repertoires that made up the dataset. The repertoires were made available in a free public database intended to serve as a resource for research on the immune response to SARS-CoV-2.

Points on this clone: The specificity of this receptor is unknown. No base quality information exists; no much larger clone differs at one position.

In Seattle, one collaborating source enrolled patients while the infection was active and tracked those patients longitudinally over the course of disease. Each collaborating institution followed its own protocols to collect whole blood in K2EDTA tubes. For TCRbeta analysis, collaborators shipped samples as frozen whole blood, isolated PBMCs, or DNA extracted from either of those sample types. TCRbeta CDR3 regions were amplified from genomic DNA using the immunoSEQ Assay, a bias-controlled multiplex PCR. The authors processed their data as follows. Nucleated cell counts per sample were estimated from amplification of reference gene primers within the assay. To quantify the absolute abundance of each unique TCRbeta CDR3 rearrangement, sequence reads were collapsed and filtered. For each sample, productive Simpson clonality was calculated by taking the square root of Simpson's diversity index across productive rearrangements. The source is immuneACCESS, and TCRdb retained only in-frame sequences with V and J called. Part of the clones is not carried over; for the studies checked, unresolved V genes explain less than half of this, and the remainder is unexplained. The V and J calls and clone size were taken over from that table, and D and trimming were inferred from the DNA. The sample table contains some 200,000 clones; only one count was recorded for around 84% of them. In total, the top ten clones hold approximately 10% of the sample.

CDR1 and CDR2 are drawn from the germline V gene: KGHSH, LQKENI. CDR3 length: 14 amino acids, cysteine to phenylalanine. The only DNA kept is the CDR3, 42 bases in frame from the first base. Trimming leaves V shorter by 6 bases and J shorter by 5 bases, with the junction holding 4 bases beyond the gene matches. Overall study results and their limits: The quantity of clinical and demographic metadata differed by source and by participant and was supplied without curation.

The sample taken for sequencing was peripheral blood. The receptor chain draws on TRBV18 and TRBJ1-1; 12 bases in the middle match TRBD1. The source of this sequence is a woman aged 80 or older with COVID-19, enrolled during active disease. Here is the DNA: TGTGCCAGCTCGCAGGGACAGGGGGCAACTGAAGCTTTCTTT. Translated, it reads CASSQGQGATEAFF.